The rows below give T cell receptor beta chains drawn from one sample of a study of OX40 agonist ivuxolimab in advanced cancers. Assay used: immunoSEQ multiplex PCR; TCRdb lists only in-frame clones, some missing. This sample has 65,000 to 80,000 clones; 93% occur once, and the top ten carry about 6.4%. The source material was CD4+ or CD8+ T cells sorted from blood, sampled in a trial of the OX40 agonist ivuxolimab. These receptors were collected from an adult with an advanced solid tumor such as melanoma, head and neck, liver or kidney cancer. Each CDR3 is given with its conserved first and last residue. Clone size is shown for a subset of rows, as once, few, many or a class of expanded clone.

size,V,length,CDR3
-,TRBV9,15,CASSPTGTVTDTQYF
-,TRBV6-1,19,CASSVVHPAGGQAKNIQYF
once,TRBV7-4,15,CASSSRDREADTQYF
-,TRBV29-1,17,CSVHTGTGGFLSETQYF
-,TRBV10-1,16,CASSDVRGSDTDTQYF
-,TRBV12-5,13,CASGLSRGNEQFF
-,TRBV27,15,CASSQNAQGDYGYTF
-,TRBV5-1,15,CASSLEGGGNEKLFF
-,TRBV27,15,CASIALGGSNTEAFF
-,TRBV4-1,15,CASSPWTGLNTEAFF